This T cell receptor (beta chain) is drawn from a study of T cells after yellow fever vaccination. Researchers made TCR cDNA using 5'RACE template switching, and this step added a universal primer site and UMIs. TCRdb re-derived calls from the 5' RACE reads in MiXCR, one entry per CDR3 protein. The table lists 300,000 or so distinct CDR3 sequences, under 9% of them singletons, with over 3% in the top ten. J was trimmed by 8 bases and V by 0 bases; bases with no gene match: 8. The CDR3 contains 16 residues. Germline CDR1 reads LGHDT; CDR2 reads YNNKEL (reference sequence). Findings and caveats of the study: FACS-sorted repertoires could harbor abundant contaminating bulk-population clonotypes. Subsequent booster samples again held most clones from primary vaccination (roughly 95% CD4, 85% to 90% CD8).

This clonotype was counted only a few times. Its antigen is unidentified. The clonotype comes from a young man who received the YFV17D yellow fever vaccine. This chain joins TRBV3-1 and TRBJ2-4; 9 bases match TRBD1. The sample was CD4+ T cells sorted from PBMCs, taken 5 days after the yellow fever booster vaccination. CDR3 DNA sequence: TGTGCCAGCAGCCAAGATACCGGGACAGGGTCGCACATTCAGTACTTC. It is translated as CASSQDTGTGSHIQYF. The complete variable domain, with remaining parts taken from reference TRBV3-1 and TRBJ2-4, reads DTAVSQTPKYLVTQMGNDKSIKCEQNLGHDTMYWYKQDSKKFLKIMFSYNNKELIINETVPNRFSPKSPDKAHLNLHINSLELGDSAVYFCASSQDTGTGSHIQYFGAGTRLSVL.